The clone carrying this T cell receptor beta chain has ten or more counts. What it recognizes is unknown. The CDR3 runs 16 residues. V was pared by 0 bases and J by 3 bases, with 8 bases of the junction left unmatched. Germline loops: CDR1 SGHVS, CDR2 FQNEAQ. This sample was taken from a study of T cell repertoires in cytomegalovirus infection. Via MiXCR, TCRdb re-called the reads, giving one row per CDR3 protein. This sample yields approximately 300,000 distinct CDR3 sequences, of which around 25% are seen a single time; 10% to 15% belongs to the top ten. The material sequenced was cultured PBMCs, taken from culture after CMV antigen stimulation. The TCR was taken from a human donor in good health (CMV status not recorded). Some clones in this sample may be carry-over from other donors' samples. This chain joins TRBV7-8 and TRBJ2-7, with 7 bases lining up with TRBD2. In nucleotides, the CDR3 is TGTGCCAGCAGCTTAGCAGGACTAGGAGGCAACTACGAGCAGTACGTC. Translated: CASSLAGLGGNYEQYV.